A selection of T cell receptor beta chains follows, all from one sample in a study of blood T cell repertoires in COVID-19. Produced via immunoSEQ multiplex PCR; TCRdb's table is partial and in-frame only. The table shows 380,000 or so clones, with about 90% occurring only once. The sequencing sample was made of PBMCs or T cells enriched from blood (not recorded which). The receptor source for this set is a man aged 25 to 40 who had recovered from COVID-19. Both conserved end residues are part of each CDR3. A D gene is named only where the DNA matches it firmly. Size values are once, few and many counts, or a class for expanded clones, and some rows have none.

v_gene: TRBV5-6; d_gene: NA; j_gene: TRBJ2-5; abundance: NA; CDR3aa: CASSYSQGQETQYF; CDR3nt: TGTGCCAGCAGCTACAGCCAGGGGCAAGAGACCCAGTACTTC
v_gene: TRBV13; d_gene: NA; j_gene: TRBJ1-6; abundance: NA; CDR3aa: CASRPRRSDNSPLHF; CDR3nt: TGTGCCAGCAGACCTAGACGGTCGGATAATTCACCCCTCCACTTT
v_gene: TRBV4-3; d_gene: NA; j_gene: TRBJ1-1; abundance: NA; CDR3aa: CASSLGSRGTEAFF; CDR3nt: TGCGCCAGCAGCCTGGGAAGTCGGGGCACTGAAGCTTTCTTT
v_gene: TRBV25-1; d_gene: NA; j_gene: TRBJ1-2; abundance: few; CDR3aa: CASSGGTMAGYTF; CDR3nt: TGTGCCAGCAGTGGGGGCACAATGGCTGGCTACACCTTC
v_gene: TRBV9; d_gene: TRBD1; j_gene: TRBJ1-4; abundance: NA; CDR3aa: CASSALTGASEKLFF; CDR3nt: TGTGCCAGCAGCGCCCTGACAGGGGCGTCTGAAAAACTGTTTTTT
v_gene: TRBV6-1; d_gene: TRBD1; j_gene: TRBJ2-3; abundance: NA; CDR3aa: CASTDDLRDRAGDTQYF; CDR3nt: TGTGCCAGCACTGATGACCTCCGGGACAGGGCTGGAGATACGCAGTATTTT
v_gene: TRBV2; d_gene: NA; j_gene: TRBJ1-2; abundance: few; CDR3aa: CASSRIANYGYTF; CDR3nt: TGTGCCAGCAGTCGAATAGCTAACTATGGCTACACCTTC
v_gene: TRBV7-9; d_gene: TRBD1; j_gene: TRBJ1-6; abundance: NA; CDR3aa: CASSPGQHRNSPLHF; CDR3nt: TGTGCCAGCAGCCCGGGACAGCATAGAAATTCACCCCTCCACTTT
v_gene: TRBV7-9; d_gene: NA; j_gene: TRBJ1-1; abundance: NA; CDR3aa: CASSLGQGPEAFF; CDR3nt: TGTGCCAGCAGCTTAGGGCAGGGCCCTGAAGCTTTCTTT
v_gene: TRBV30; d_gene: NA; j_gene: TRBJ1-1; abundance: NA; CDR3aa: CAWSVGGGNSEAFF; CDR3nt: TGTGCCTGGAGTGTCGGGGGGGGCAACAGTGAAGCTTTCTTT
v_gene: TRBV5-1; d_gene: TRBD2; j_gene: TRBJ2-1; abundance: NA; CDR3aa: CASKVSLAGSQQFF; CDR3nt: TGCGCCAGCAAGGTCTCGTTAGCGGGGAGTCAACAGTTCTTC